The rows below give T cell receptor beta chains drawn from one sample of a study of T cell responses to AZD1222 COVID-19 vaccine. The data were produced by immunoSEQ multiplex PCR, yet TCRdb's version contains in-frame clones alone and is incomplete. The sample comprises roughly 97,000 clones, about 88% of which are singletons, and around 20% rests with the top ten. The source material was peripheral blood, sampled on day 0 of AZD1222 vaccination. Receptor source: an adult in good health. CDR3s include the opening cysteine and the closing phenylalanine or tryptophan. D genes are given only for firm matches. Size is stated for part of the rows, as once, few or many counts, or as a class when the clone is expanded.

clone size,D gene,V gene,J gene,CDR3 DNA,CDR3 protein
NA,NA,TRBV9,TRBJ1-1,TGTGCCAGCAGCAGCCCCCGCGAGAGGGGCAGCACTGAAGCTTTCTTT,CASSSPRERGSTEAFF
NA,NA,TRBV6-5,TRBJ1-3,TGTGCCAGCAGTTTGGGAAACACCATATATTTT,CASSLGNTIYF
NA,NA,TRBV6-2/TRBV6-3,TRBJ1-1,TGTGCCAGCAGTACCTTGACGAACACTGAAGCTTTCTTT,CASSTLTNTEAFF
NA,TRBD1,TRBV28,TRBJ2-7,TGTGCCAGCAGTTTACCGGACAGGGCCTACGAGCAGTACTTC,CASSLPDRAYEQYF
NA,TRBD2,TRBV3-1/TRBV3-2,TRBJ2-5,TGTGCCAGCAGCCAAGCCCCCCAGTGGGGGGGGCAAGAGACCCAGTACTTC,CASSQAPQWGGQETQYF
NA,NA,TRBV27,TRBJ1-2,TGTGCCAGCAGTACCTCCGGGGGGCATGGCTACACCTTC,CASSTSGGHGYTF
NA,NA,TRBV6-5,TRBJ1-1,TGTGCCAGCAGTCCCCAGGCGGGGAGTAGCACTGAAGCTTTCTTT,CASSPQAGSSTEAFF
NA,TRBD1,TRBV5-4,TRBJ2-7,TGTGCCAGCAGCTACGGCCCCGGGACAGACCTTTCCAGGTACGAGCAGTACTTC,CASSYGPGTDLSRYEQYF
NA,NA,TRBV10-1,TRBJ1-2,TGCGCCAGCAGTGCGCCGGACAGTTCCGGACCTAACTATGGCTACACCTTC,CASSAPDSSGPNYGYTF
NA,NA,TRBV19,TRBJ1-4,TGTGCCAGTAGTAGTCAGGGACGCGAAAAACTGTTTTTT,CASSSQGREKLFF
NA,NA,TRBV28,TRBJ1-2,TGTGCCAGCAGTTTCGACTGGACAGCTAACTATGGCTACACCTTC,CASSFDWTANYGYTF
once,TRBD1,TRBV12-5,TRBJ2-2,TGTGCTAGTGGTTTGTATTCCGGGACAGAGGACGGGGAGCTGTTTTTT,CASGLYSGTEDGELFF
NA,NA,TRBV4-1,TRBJ2-4,TGCGCCAGCAGCCAAGCGGGGTTAGCCAAAAACATTCAGTACTTC,CASSQAGLAKNIQYF
NA,NA,TRBV7-3,TRBJ2-3,TGTGCCAGCAGCTTTACGATGGCAGATACGCAGTATTTT,CASSFTMADTQYF
NA,NA,TRBV4-2,TRBJ1-3,TGTGCCAGCAGCCAAGAAAGGGTTTCTCGGGGAAACACCATATATTTT,CASSQERVSRGNTIYF
NA,NA,TRBV5-1,TRBJ1-2,TGCGCCAGCAGCCCGGAGGCCGAGACAGGATTCTATGGCTACACCTTC,CASSPEAETGFYGYTF
NA,TRBD2,TRBV19,TRBJ2-3,TGTGCCAGTAGCAATCCCGGGACTAGCGGGGGGGCCCCAGATACGCAGTATTTT,CASSNPGTSGGAPDTQYF
NA,TRBD1,TRBV6-5,TRBJ1-1,TGTGCCAGCAGGGACAGGGTAGCTGAAGCTTTCTTT,CASRDRVAEAFF
NA,TRBD1,TRBV30,TRBJ2-1,TGTGCCTGGAGTCTGGGGACAGGGCACGATGAGCAGTTCTTC,CAWSLGTGHDEQFF
NA,TRBD2,TRBV14,TRBJ2-3,TGTGCCAGCAGCCGCGGGGGGGCCTTTAGAGATACGCAGTATTTT,CASSRGGAFRDTQYF
NA,NA,TRBV4-1,TRBJ1-4,TGCGCCAGCAGCCAAGCTCAGAGGAGACTGGGGGAAAAACTGTTTTTT,CASSQAQRRLGEKLFF
NA,TRBD2,TRBV6-5,TRBJ2-1,TGTGCCATCCTAGCGGGGGGGACCTACAATGAGCAGTTCTTC,CAILAGGTYNEQFF
NA,NA,TRBV5-1,TRBJ2-3,TGCGCCAGCAGCCAGGGCCCAAGCACAGATACGCAGTATTTT,CASSQGPSTDTQYF
NA,NA,TRBV5-5,TRBJ2-1,TGTGCCAGCAGCCCGCGGGGACTGGTTGAGGATGAGCAGTTCTTC,CASSPRGLVEDEQFF
NA,NA,TRBV2,TRBJ1-5,TGTGCCAGCAGTGAAGCCTGGGAGTATAGCAATCAGCCCCAGCATTTT,CASSEAWEYSNQPQHF
NA,NA,TRBV10-3,TRBJ1-3,TGTGCCATCAAAGTCCGCAGGGAGCCCTCTGGAAACACCATATATTTT,CAIKVRREPSGNTIYF
NA,TRBD2,TRBV5-1,TRBJ2-5,TGCGCCAGCAGCTTAGGCGGGGGGGCAGTTAGAGAGACCCAGTACTTC,CASSLGGGAVRETQYF
NA,NA,TRBV11-1,TRBJ1-5,TGTGCCAGCAGCGCAGACGGTCAGCCCCAGCATTTT,CASSADGQPQHF
NA,TRBD1,TRBV18,TRBJ1-2,TGTGCCAGCTCCCAGTGGGACAGTGTTCTAGCCCGTCTTGGCTACACCTTC,CASSQWDSVLARLGYTF
few,NA,TRBV6-1,TRBJ2-7,TGTGCCAGCAGTGAAGATGTGGCCGGGACCGCAGCCTACGAGCAGTACTTC,CASSEDVAGTAAYEQYF
NA,TRBD1,TRBV5-4,TRBJ2-7,TGTGCCAGCCAGGGACAGGGGGCGTTGGAGCAGTACTTC,CASQGQGALEQYF
once,NA,TRBV5-1,TRBJ1-4,TGCGCCAGCAGCTTGCTAGGGTCCGTGACTAATGAAAAACTGTTTTTT,CASSLLGSVTNEKLFF
NA,NA,TRBV7-9,TRBJ1-1,TGTGCCAGCAGCTTAGGCAGGCAGAGCACTGAAGCTTTCTTT,CASSLGRQSTEAFF
NA,NA,TRBV3-1/TRBV3-2,TRBJ1-5,TGTGCCAGCAGCCAAGGGAATGATCAGCCCCAGCATTTT,CASSQGNDQPQHF
NA,NA,TRBV5-6,TRBJ2-7,TGTGCCAGCACCTTAGTGGGGGCCTCCTACGAGCAGTACTTC,CASTLVGASYEQYF
NA,NA,TRBV5-4,TRBJ2-3,TGTGCCAGCAGGGCAGGGTTGAGAAGCACAGATACGCAGTATTTT,CASRAGLRSTDTQYF
NA,NA,TRBV5-6,TRBJ1-3,TGTGCCAGCAGCTTGGCCCCAGGGGTGAATGGAAACACCATATATTTT,CASSLAPGVNGNTIYF
few,NA,TRBV4-1,TRBJ2-2,TGCGCCAGCAGCCTAGGTAGGGGAGCGTTGAACACCGGGGAGCTGTTTTTT,CASSLGRGALNTGELFF
NA,TRBD1,TRBV9,TRBJ2-1,TGTGCCAGCAGCCCCGGACAGGTTTCCTACAATGAGCAGTTCTTC,CASSPGQVSYNEQFF
NA,NA,TRBV7-8,TRBJ2-7,TGTGCCAGCAGCAGGACGGAACCCTACGAGCAGTACTTC,CASSRTEPYEQYF
few,NA,TRBV10-2,TRBJ2-1,TGCGCCAGCAGGGTGGGGGGGCGGATTGAGCAGTTCTTC,CASRVGGRIEQFF
NA,TRBD1,TRBV5-1,TRBJ1-1,TGCGCCAGCAGCCCGGGGGACAGGGGATACACTGAAGCTTTCTTT,CASSPGDRGYTEAFF
NA,TRBD1,TRBV9,TRBJ1-1,TGTGCCAGCAGCGTAGGGGGACAGTTGAACACTGAAGCTTTCTTT,CASSVGGQLNTEAFF
NA,TRBD1,TRBV3-1/TRBV3-2,TRBJ1-2,TGTGCCAGCAGCCAGGGACAGGGTCACTATGGCTACACCTTC,CASSQGQGHYGYTF
NA,NA,TRBV9,TRBJ2-7,TGTGCCAGCAGCTCTGGGGGCTACGAGCAGTACTTC,CASSSGGYEQYF
NA,NA,TRBV12-3/TRBV12-4,TRBJ2-3,TGTGCCAGCACCTTAGGCGGAGATACGCAGTATTTT,CASTLGGDTQYF
once,TRBD2,TRBV6-5,TRBJ2-1,TGTGCCAGCACGCCAAGACGGGGGGACTACAATGAGCAGTTCTTC,CASTPRRGDYNEQFF
NA,TRBD2,TRBV4-1,TRBJ2-2,TGCGCCAGCAGCCAAGACGAGCGGGGTCTTATGAACACCGGGGAGCTGTTTTTT,CASSQDERGLMNTGELFF
NA,NA,TRBV5-1,TRBJ2-1,TGCGCCAGCAGGCTTTCCCCGGGGACCCCAAATGAGCAGTTCTTC,CASRLSPGTPNEQFF
NA,NA,TRBV5-6,TRBJ1-2,TGTGCCAGCAGCCCAGGGGTTTCCAACTATGGCTACACCTTC,CASSPGVSNYGYTF
NA,NA,TRBV7-3,TRBJ1-5,TGTGCCAGCAGCTTATTCGTAAACCAGCCCCAGCATTTT,CASSLFVNQPQHF
NA,NA,TRBV2,TRBJ2-7,TGTGCCAGCAGTGAAAATCCGTCCAGGGTTGACGAGCAGTACTTC,CASSENPSRVDEQYF
once,NA,TRBV5-8,TRBJ2-2,TGTGCCAGCAGCTTGGGAGGGTCCACCGGGGAGCTGTTTTTT,CASSLGGSTGELFF
NA,NA,TRBV18,TRBJ1-4,TGTGCCAGCTCACCACGGCCAGGGACAACTAATGAAAAACTGTTTTTT,CASSPRPGTTNEKLFF
NA,NA,TRBV12-3/TRBV12-4,TRBJ1-4,TGTGCCAGCAGTTCATCAACTAATGAAAAACTGTTTTTT,CASSSSTNEKLFF